Listed below are T cell receptor beta chains from one sample, sequenced in a study of shared clonotypes between healthy human individuals. Here immunoSEQ multiplex PCR was the method, and the copy in TCRdb shows in-frame clones only, minus some. The sample lists 490,000 or so clones, about 82% seen once, with over 10% in the top ten. The sample was PBMCs. Receptors were obtained from a woman in her forties in good health. Some clones in this sample may be carry-over from other donors' samples. The CDR3 runs from the conserved cysteine through the conserved F or W. D genes are given only for firm matches. The size field is filled for only some rows; it gives once, few, many or a size class.

size	V	J	D	DNA	CDR3
.	TRBV4-1	TRBJ2-3	TRBD2	TGCGCCAGCAGCCAAGATCAAACCGGGACTAGCTTTGGTACGCAGTATTTT	CASSQDQTGTSFGTQYF
.	TRBV5-1	TRBJ2-1	TRBD2	TGCGCCAGCAGCTTGGATCGGCTAGCGGGCTACAATGAGCAGTTCTTC	CASSLDRLAGYNEQFF
few	TRBV19	TRBJ2-6	.	TGTGCCAGTAGTCGGACTCGGGATTACTCTGGGGCCAACGTCCTGACTTTC	CASSRTRDYSGANVLTF
few	TRBV19	TRBJ1-5	TRBD1	TGTGCCAGCCAAACAACAGGGGCTTTGGGTCAGCCCCAGCATTTT	CASQTTGALGQPQHF
.	TRBV15	TRBJ1-1	.	TGTGCCACCAGCACCCCAGAAGGGAGTAACACTGAAGCTTTCTTT	CATSTPEGSNTEAFF
.	TRBV28	TRBJ2-1	.	TGTGCCAGCAGGTCTTTTAAGGGGGTGGGGGATGAGCAGTTCTTC	CASRSFKGVGDEQFF
.	TRBV9	TRBJ2-1	TRBD1	TGTGCCAGCAGCAATACCGGGACAGGGTGGAATGAGCAGTTCTTC	CASSNTGTGWNEQFF
many	TRBV4-3	TRBJ2-6	.	TGCGCCAGCAGCCAAGATGGGGGGACAGGGGCCAACGTCCTGACTTTC	CASSQDGGTGANVLTF
many	TRBV4-1	TRBJ2-6	.	TGCGCCAGCAGCCGCGGCTCTGGGGCCAACGTCCTGACTTTC	CASSRGSGANVLTF
.	TRBV9	TRBJ2-5	TRBD2	TGTGCCAGCAGCGTTAGCGGGAACCAAGAGACCCAGTACTTC	CASSVSGNQETQYF
.	TRBV7-8	TRBJ1-5	.	TGTGCCAGCAGCTTAGCGGAAGGGAATCAGCCCCAGCATTTT	CASSLAEGNQPQHF
.	TRBV6-1	TRBJ1-5	TRBD1	TGTGCCAGCAGAGAAGCGGGACAGTATAATCAGCCCCAGCATTTT	CASREAGQYNQPQHF
.	TRBV7-2	TRBJ2-5	.	TGTGCCAGCAGCTTAGGGGCCAGGGCCGAGACCCAGTACTTC	CASSLGARAETQYF
.	TRBV27	TRBJ1-1	TRBD1	TGTGCCAGCAGTTTCGACAGGGTCTCTGAAGCTTTCTTT	CASSFDRVSEAFF
.	TRBV9	TRBJ1-5	TRBD1	TGTGCCAGCAGCCCAGGGGGCTCTAGTAGCAATCAGCCCCAGCATTTT	CASSPGGSSSNQPQHF
.	TRBV28	TRBJ2-1	.	TGTGCCAGCACCTCCCACGGGAGCGCTGAGAATGAGCAGTTCTTC	CASTSHGSAENEQFF
few	TRBV25-1	TRBJ1-2	.	TGTGCCAGCAGTGTCGCCGGATCCCTCTATGGCTACACCTTC	CASSVAGSLYGYTF
.	TRBV27	TRBJ2-7	.	TGTGCCAGCAGTTTTGCCCCGGACAGCTACGAGCAGTACTTC	CASSFAPDSYEQYF
.	TRBV5-1	TRBJ2-7	.	TGCGCCAGCAGCTTCGGTGGGACCAGATACGAGCAGTACTTC	CASSFGGTRYEQYF
.	TRBV7-7	TRBJ1-1	TRBD1	TGTGCTAGCAGCCCGGCAGGGGGGACTGAAGCTTTCTTT	CASSPAGGTEAFF
.	TRBV5-8	TRBJ1-1	.	TGTGCCAGCAACCAGGATTCCGGTTTCTCTTCTGAAGCTTTCTTT	CASNQDSGFSSEAFF
many	TRBV11-2	TRBJ1-2	.	TGTGCCAGCAGCTCTGTTTCAGGGAGGAGACCCGGCTACACCTTC	CASSSVSGRRPGYTF
.	TRBV5-1	TRBJ1-3	TRBD1	TGCGCCAGCAGCAACCGGGACAGTGGAAACACCATATATTTT	CASSNRDSGNTIYF
.	TRBV9	TRBJ2-3	TRBD2	TGTGCCAGCAGCTCTACTAGCGGAGATACGCAGTATTTT	CASSSTSGDTQYF
few	TRBV5-8	TRBJ2-1	.	TGTGCCAGCAGCCTACAGATTTACAATGAGCAGTTCTTC	CASSLQIYNEQFF
once	TRBV11-2	TRBJ2-5	TRBD2	TGTGCCAGCAGGGTCAGTCGACTAGCGGGTCAAGAGACCCAGTACTTC	CASRVSRLAGQETQYF
.	TRBV2	TRBJ2-6	.	TGTGCCAGCCAAGCCGACAGACCTGGGGCCAACGTCCTGACTTTC	CASQADRPGANVLTF
few	TRBV18	TRBJ1-5	.	TGTGCCAGCTCACCACCAGTGAATAGCAATCAGCCCCAGCATTTT	CASSPPVNSNQPQHF
.	TRBV2	TRBJ2-7	.	TGTGCCAGCAGTGAAGGGTTGGAGCAGTACTTC	CASSEGLEQYF
few	TRBV30	TRBJ1-2	.	TGTGCCTGGAGTCCGACGGGGAACTATGGCTACACCTTC	CAWSPTGNYGYTF
.	TRBV14	TRBJ2-1	TRBD2	TGTGCCAGCAGCCAATTTGGGCCAGCGGGAGGGCTCAACAATGAGCAGTTCTTC	CASSQFGPAGGLNNEQFF
.	TRBV7-9	TRBJ1-6	.	TGTGCCAGCAGCTTAGGAGGGGCTAATTCACCCCTCCACTTT	CASSLGGANSPLHF
few	TRBV15	TRBJ2-7	TRBD2	TGTGCCACCAGCAGAGATATAGGCGGGAGTGGCTCCTACGAGCAGTACTTC	CATSRDIGGSGSYEQYF
.	TRBV28	TRBJ2-1	.	TGTGTCACGGCTACAGGGAGTATCGGAAATGAGCAGTTCTTC	CVTATGSIGNEQFF
.	TRBV18	TRBJ2-1	.	TGTGCCAGCTCACCACCGAACTACACACCAGGGAGTAATGAGCAGTTCTTC	CASSPPNYTPGSNEQFF
few	TRBV7-9	TRBJ2-6	.	TGTGCCAGCAGCACATTTAGGACGGGCACCTCTGGGGCCAACGTCCTGACTTTC	CASSTFRTGTSGANVLTF
few	TRBV7-2	TRBJ1-2	TRBD1	TGTGCCAGCAGCTTCGACAGGGCTTCTAGATACACCTTC	CASSFDRASRYTF
.	TRBV5-4	TRBJ2-3	.	TGTGCCAGCAGCCCTGGGACGGCTAGCACAGATACGCAGTATTTT	CASSPGTASTDTQYF
.	TRBV10-3	TRBJ1-5	.	TGTGCCATCAGTGAGTCATCGGGGATTCAGCCCCAGCATTTT	CAISESSGIQPQHF
.	TRBV9	TRBJ1-1	.	TGTGCCAGCAGCGTAGGACAATGGGATGAAGCTTTCTTT	CASSVGQWDEAFF
.	TRBV28	TRBJ1-5	TRBD1	TGTGCCAGCAGTCCGGGGGACAGCTCAAATCAGCCCCAGCATTTT	CASSPGDSSNQPQHF
.	TRBV7-2	TRBJ2-7	TRBD2	TGTGCCAGCAGCATTACTAGCGGGAGGTCCTACGAGCAGTACTTC	CASSITSGRSYEQYF
.	TRBV7-2	TRBJ2-4	.	TGTGCCAGCAGCTTAGGTTGGGCGGGAAACATTCAGTACTTC	CASSLGWAGNIQYF
.	TRBV5-1	TRBJ2-7	.	TGCGCCAGCAGCTTCACCCCCCCGGGGAGAGGGTCCTACGAGCAGTACTTC	CASSFTPPGRGSYEQYF